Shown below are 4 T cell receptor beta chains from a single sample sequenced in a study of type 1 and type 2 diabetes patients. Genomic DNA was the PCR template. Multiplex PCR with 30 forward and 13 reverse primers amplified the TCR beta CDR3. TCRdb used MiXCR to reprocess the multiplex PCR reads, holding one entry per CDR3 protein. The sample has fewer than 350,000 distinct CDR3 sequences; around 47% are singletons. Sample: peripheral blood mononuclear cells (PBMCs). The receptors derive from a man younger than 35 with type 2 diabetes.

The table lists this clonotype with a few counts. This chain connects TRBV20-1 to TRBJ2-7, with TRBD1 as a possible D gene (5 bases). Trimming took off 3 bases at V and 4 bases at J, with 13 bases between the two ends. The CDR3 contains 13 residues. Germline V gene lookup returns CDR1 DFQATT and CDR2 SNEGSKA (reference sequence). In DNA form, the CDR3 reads TGCAGTGCTAGTCGGACAAACAGTTACGAGCAGTACTTC. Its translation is CSASRTNSYEQYF.

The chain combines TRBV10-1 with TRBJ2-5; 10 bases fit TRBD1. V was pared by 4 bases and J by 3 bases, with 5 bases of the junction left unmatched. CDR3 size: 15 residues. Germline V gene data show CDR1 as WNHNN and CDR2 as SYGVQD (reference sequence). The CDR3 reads CASSGVGQGKETQYF. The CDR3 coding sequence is TGCGCCAGCAGTGGAGTGGGACAGGGGAAAGAGACCCAGTACTTC.

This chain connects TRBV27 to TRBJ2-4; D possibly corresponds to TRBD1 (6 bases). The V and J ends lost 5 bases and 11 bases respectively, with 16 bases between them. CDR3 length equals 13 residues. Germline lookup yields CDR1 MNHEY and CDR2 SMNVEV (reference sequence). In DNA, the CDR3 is TGTGCCAGCAGTGCAGGAAGGGGGTTCTTTCAGTACTTC. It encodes CASSAGRGFFQYF.

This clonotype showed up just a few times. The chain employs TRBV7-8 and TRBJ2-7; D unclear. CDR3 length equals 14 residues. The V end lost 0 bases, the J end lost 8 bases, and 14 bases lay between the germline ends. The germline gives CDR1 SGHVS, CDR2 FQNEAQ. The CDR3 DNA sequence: TGTGCCAGCAGCTTAGCGTCGGACGGTCGGAAGCAGTACTTC. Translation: CASSLASDGRKQYF. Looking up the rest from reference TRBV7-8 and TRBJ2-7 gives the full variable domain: GAGVSQSPRYKVAKRGQDVALRCDPISGHVSLFWYQQALGQGPEFLTYFQNEAQLDKSGLPSDRFFAERPEGSVSTLKIQRTQQEDSAVYLCASSLASDGRKQYFGPGTRLTVT.